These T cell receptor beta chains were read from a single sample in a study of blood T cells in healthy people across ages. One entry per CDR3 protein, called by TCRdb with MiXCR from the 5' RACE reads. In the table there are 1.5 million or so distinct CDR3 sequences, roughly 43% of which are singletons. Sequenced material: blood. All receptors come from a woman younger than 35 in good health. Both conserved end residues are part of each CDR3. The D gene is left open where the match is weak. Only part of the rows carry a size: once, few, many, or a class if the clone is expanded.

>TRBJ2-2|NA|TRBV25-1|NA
CASSESLAGPTGELFF
TGTGCCAGCAGTGAATCATTGGCGGGACCCACCGGGGAGCTGTTTTTT
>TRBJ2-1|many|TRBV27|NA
CASSSGRFANNEQFF
TGTGCCAGCAGTAGCGGACGGTTCGCCAACAATGAGCAGTTCTTC
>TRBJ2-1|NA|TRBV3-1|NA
CASSQVRFSGAYNEQFF
TGTGCCAGCAGCCAAGTAAGATTTAGCGGCGCCTACAATGAGCAGTTCTTC
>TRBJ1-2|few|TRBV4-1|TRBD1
CASSATYRGNYGYTF
TGCGCCAGCAGCGCAACGTACAGGGGCAACTATGGCTACACCTTC
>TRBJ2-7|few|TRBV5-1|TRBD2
CASSFLAGEQYF
TGCGCCAGCAGCTTCCTAGCGGGCGAGCAGTACTTC
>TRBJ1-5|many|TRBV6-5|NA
CASSYAGGQPQHF
TGTGCCAGCAGTTACGCGGGGGGACAGCCCCAGCATTTT
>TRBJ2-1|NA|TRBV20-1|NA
CSARDWRKSSYNEQFF
TGCAGTGCTAGAGATTGGCGGAAGAGCTCCTACAATGAGCAGTTCTTC
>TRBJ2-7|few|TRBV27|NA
CASSLWGLSYEQYF
TGTGCCAGCAGTTTATGGGGACTTTCCTACGAGCAGTACTTC
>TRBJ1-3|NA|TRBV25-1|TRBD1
CASSGWTGESSGNTIYF
TGTGCCAGCAGTGGTTGGACAGGGGAGAGCTCTGGAAACACCATATATTTT
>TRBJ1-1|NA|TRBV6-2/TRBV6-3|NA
CASTTVNTEAFF
TGTGCCAGTACCACGGTGAACACTGAAGCTTTCTTT
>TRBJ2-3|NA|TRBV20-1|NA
CSARVRGRRDTQYF
TGCAGTGCTAGAGTACGGGGGCGTCGAGATACGCAGTATTTT
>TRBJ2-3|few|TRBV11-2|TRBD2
CASSSTSGGRTDTQYF
TGTGCCAGCAGCTCTACTAGCGGGGGGCGCACAGATACGCAGTATTTT
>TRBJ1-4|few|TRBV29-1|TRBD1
CSAGDRGDEKLFF
TGCAGCGCTGGGGACAGGGGAGATGAAAAACTGTTTTTT
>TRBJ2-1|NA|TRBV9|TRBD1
CASSQEGQPLYNEQFF
TGTGCCAGCAGCCAAGAGGGACAGCCTCTCTACAATGAGCAGTTCTTC